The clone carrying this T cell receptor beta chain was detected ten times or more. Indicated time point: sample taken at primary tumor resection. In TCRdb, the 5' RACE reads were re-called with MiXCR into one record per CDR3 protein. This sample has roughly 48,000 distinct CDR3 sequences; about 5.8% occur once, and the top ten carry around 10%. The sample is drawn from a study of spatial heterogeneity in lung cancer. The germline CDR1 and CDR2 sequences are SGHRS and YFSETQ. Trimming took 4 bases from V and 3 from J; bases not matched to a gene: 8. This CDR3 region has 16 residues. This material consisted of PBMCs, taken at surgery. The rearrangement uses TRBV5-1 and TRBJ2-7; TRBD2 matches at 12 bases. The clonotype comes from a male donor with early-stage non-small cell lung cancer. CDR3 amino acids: CASSKAPGLAGYEQYF. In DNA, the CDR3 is TGCGCCAGCAGCAAAGCACCGGGACTAGCGGGCTACGAGCAGTACTTC.